This T cell receptor (beta chain) was captured by sequencing in a study of blood T cell repertoires in COVID-19 (dated by TCRdb to 2020 to 2021). The study in broad terms: The collaborator samples originated in the United States, Italy and Spain and spanned the acute and convalescent phases of COVID-19. The prospective study material was composed of cDNA or gDNA derived from T cells, B-cell-depleted T cells, or PBMCs. Deeply sampled blood TCRbeta repertoires from subjects exposed to, actively infected with, or recovered from COVID-19 were included in the dataset. A freely available public database, intended as a resource for researchers studying the immune response to SARS-CoV-2, is where the repertoires were released. The samples were drawn from the first 160 participants of the ongoing ImmuneRACE study and from some 1,300 subjects provided by 6 global collaborators. A de-identified subject ID, COVID-19 status, age in years and sex were almost always included in the sample metadata. Where available, HLA class I and class II types were obtained from metadata supplied by the sample provider rather than from assay-based typing.

Remarks on this clone: This clone's antigen is unknown. Within one base of it there is no much larger clone, and no base qualities were kept.

The full study reports these points: The amount of clinical and demographic metadata varied by source and participant and was provided uncurated.

TCRbeta CDR3 regions were amplified from genomic DNA by means of the immunoSEQ Assay, a bias-controlled multiplex PCR. Regarding the original processing steps: The number of nucleated cells in each sample was estimated from the amplification of reference gene primers within the assay. To quantify the absolute abundance of each unique TCRbeta CDR3 rearrangement, sequence reads were collapsed and filtered. For each sample, productive Simpson clonality was calculated as the square root of Simpson's diversity index over productive rearrangements. Here the immuneACCESS table is served through TCRdb, limited to in-frame sequences with V and J called. Missing clones are a known gap in these copies; in checked studies unresolved V genes cover under half, and the rest lacks a known reason. V and J calls and clone size follow that table, whereas D and trimming were derived from the DNA. The table for this sample lists tens of thousands of clones; 81% of them were counted only once. Just under 15% of the sample is in the top ten clones.

Whole blood was collected in K2EDTA tubes by collaborating institutions according to the institutions' own protocols. Collaborator samples were shipped for TCRbeta analysis as frozen whole blood, isolated PBMCs, or DNA extracted from either sample type. CDR1 and CDR2, looked up from the germline V gene (reference sequence), are MNHEY and SMNVEV. Measured from the cysteine to the phenylalanine, the CDR3 is 16 residues long. Here the CDR3 DNA is all that survives: 48 bases in frame from base 1. Trimming removed 8 bases from V and 1 base from J; the gene matches leave 9 bases unexplained. Input material: peripheral blood. The TCR comes from an older man with acute or convalescent COVID-19. The V gene is TRBV27 and the J gene is TRBJ1-5; TRBD1 fits 9 bases in the junction. DNA sequence: TGTGCCAGCTCAAATACAGGGGGCATAAGCAATCAGCCCCAGCATTTT. This encodes CASSNTGGISNQPQHF.